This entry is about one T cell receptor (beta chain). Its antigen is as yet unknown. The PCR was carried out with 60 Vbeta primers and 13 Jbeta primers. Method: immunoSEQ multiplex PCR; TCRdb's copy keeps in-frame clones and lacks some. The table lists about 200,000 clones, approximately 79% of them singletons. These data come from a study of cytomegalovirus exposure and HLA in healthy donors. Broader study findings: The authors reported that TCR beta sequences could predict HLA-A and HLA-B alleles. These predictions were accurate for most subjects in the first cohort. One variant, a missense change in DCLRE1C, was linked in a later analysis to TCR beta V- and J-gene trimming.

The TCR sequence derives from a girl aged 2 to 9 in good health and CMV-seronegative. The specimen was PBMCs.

CDR3 DNA sequence: TGTGCCAGTAGCCAAGCGGGGGGGGCTCTCGGGGAGCTGTTTTTT. It encodes CASSQAGGALGELFF. The rearrangement links TRBV19 to TRBJ2-2; 10 nucleotides align to TRBD2. This CDR3 region has 15 residues. Germline V gene lookup returns CDR1 LNHDA and CDR2 SQIVND (reference sequence). J lost 7 bases, V lost 6 bases, and 8 bases had no gene match.